These T cell receptor beta chains were read from a single sample in a study of post-analysis software for immune sequencing data. TCRdb recomputed calls from the PCR reads with MiXCR, one row per CDR3 protein. The repertoire holds about 540,000 distinct CDR3 sequences, around a third seen once, with approximately 6% in the top ten. The specimen sequenced was blood. Source of these receptors: a girl between 2 and 17 years old with multiple sclerosis. Each CDR3 is given with its conserved first and last residue. D genes are given only for firm matches. A clone size is listed for some rows: how often the clone was seen (once, few, many), or a class if it is expanded.

abundance: once; v_gene: TRBV5-1; j_gene: TRBJ1-4; d_gene: -; CDR3nt: TGCGCCAGCAGCTTGAGGGCTTCAACTAATGAAAAACTGTTTTTT; CDR3aa: CASSLRASTNEKLFF
abundance: few; v_gene: TRBV6-5; j_gene: TRBJ1-2; d_gene: -; CDR3nt: TGTGCCAGCAGCAGGGACATTGAAGGTTATGGCTACACCTTC; CDR3aa: CASSRDIEGYGYTF
abundance: -; v_gene: TRBV20-1; j_gene: TRBJ2-1; d_gene: TRBD2; CDR3nt: TGCAGTGCTAGAGATTGGGGGGGGGTTCAACATGAGCAGTTCTTC; CDR3aa: CSARDWGGVQHEQFF
abundance: -; v_gene: TRBV5-4; j_gene: TRBJ1-1; d_gene: -; CDR3nt: TGTGCCAGCAGCTTGGCTCCCACGGATCTGGCTTTCTTT; CDR3aa: CASSLAPTDLAFF
abundance: few; v_gene: TRBV29-1; j_gene: TRBJ1-4; d_gene: TRBD1; CDR3nt: TGCAGCGTTGAAGAGACAGGGTTCGGGGAAAAACTGTTTTTT; CDR3aa: CSVEETGFGEKLFF
abundance: -; v_gene: TRBV28; j_gene: TRBJ2-5; d_gene: -; CDR3nt: TGTGCCACCGCGGACAGCCAAGAGACCCAGTACTTC; CDR3aa: CATADSQETQYF
abundance: many; v_gene: TRBV11-2; j_gene: TRBJ1-2; d_gene: -; CDR3nt: TGTGCCAGCAGCTTAGATCCACAGGGTGTGCGTGGCTACACCTTC; CDR3aa: CASSLDPQGVRGYTF
abundance: few; v_gene: TRBV18; j_gene: TRBJ1-2; d_gene: -; CDR3nt: TGTGCCAGCTCACGAGGGGCAGGCCCGTCTAACTATGGCTACACCTTC; CDR3aa: CASSRGAGPSNYGYTF
abundance: few; v_gene: TRBV5-1; j_gene: TRBJ2-1; d_gene: TRBD1; CDR3nt: TGCGCCAGCAGCCTGTGGACAGGTGATGAGCAGTTCTTC; CDR3aa: CASSLWTGDEQFF
abundance: -; v_gene: TRBV15; j_gene: TRBJ1-4; d_gene: -; CDR3nt: TGTGCCACCGGCGCCCTCACCGGGGAAAAACTGTTTTTT; CDR3aa: CATGALTGEKLFF
abundance: -; v_gene: TRBV7-6; j_gene: TRBJ1-6; d_gene: -; CDR3nt: TGTGCCAGCAGCTTGAGTTCGGATTCACCCCTCCACTTT; CDR3aa: CASSLSSDSPLHF
abundance: few; v_gene: TRBV20-1; j_gene: TRBJ2-2; d_gene: -; CDR3nt: TGCAGTGCTTCGGGCCTTGCGAACACCGGGGAGCTGTTTTTT; CDR3aa: CSASGLANTGELFF
abundance: few; v_gene: TRBV5-1; j_gene: TRBJ1-6; d_gene: -; CDR3nt: TGCGCCAGCAGCTTCGACGTCCTTAGTTCACCCCTCCACTTT; CDR3aa: CASSFDVLSSPLHF
abundance: many; v_gene: TRBV12-3/TRBV12-4; j_gene: TRBJ2-7; d_gene: TRBD1; CDR3nt: TGTGCCAGCAGTCCCTCCGGGACAGCCTACTACGAGCAGTACTTC; CDR3aa: CASSPSGTAYYEQYF
abundance: few; v_gene: TRBV12-3/TRBV12-4; j_gene: TRBJ1-1; d_gene: -; CDR3nt: TGTGCCAGCCTAGTCGGGGTAGGGGAAGCTTTCTTT; CDR3aa: CASLVGVGEAFF
abundance: -; v_gene: TRBV5-1; j_gene: TRBJ2-4; d_gene: TRBD2; CDR3nt: TGCGCCAGCAGCTTGCTACCACTTAGCGGGGGGGCCGGCAAAAACATTCAGTACTTC; CDR3aa: CASSLLPLSGGAGKNIQYF